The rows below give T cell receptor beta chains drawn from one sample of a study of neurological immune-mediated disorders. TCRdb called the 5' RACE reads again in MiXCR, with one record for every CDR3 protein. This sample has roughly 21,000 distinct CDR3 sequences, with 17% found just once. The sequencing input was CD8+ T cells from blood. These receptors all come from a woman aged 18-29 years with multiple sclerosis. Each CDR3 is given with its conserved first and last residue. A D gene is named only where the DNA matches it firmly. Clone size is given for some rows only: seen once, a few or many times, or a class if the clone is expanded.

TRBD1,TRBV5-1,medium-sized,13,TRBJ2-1,CASSGDRDNEQFF,TGCGCCAGCAGCGGGGACAGGGACAATGAGCAGTTCTTC
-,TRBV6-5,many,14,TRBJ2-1,CASSYSTPYNEQFF,TGTGCCAGCAGTTACTCGACGCCTTACAATGAGCAGTTCTTC
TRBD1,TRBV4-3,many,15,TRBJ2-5,CASSSGTGYGETQYF,TGCGCCAGCAGCTCCGGGACAGGGTATGGGGAGACCCAGTACTTC
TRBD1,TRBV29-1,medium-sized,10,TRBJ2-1,CSARDRGEFF,TGCAGCGCCCGGGACAGGGGAGAGTTCTTC
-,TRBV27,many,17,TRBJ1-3,CASSVTGIPSSGNTIYF,TGTGCCAGCAGCGTAACAGGGATTCCGAGCTCTGGAAACACCATATATTTT
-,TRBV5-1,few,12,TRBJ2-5,CASSGSQETQYF,TGCGCCAGCAGTGGCTCTCAAGAGACCCAGTACTTC
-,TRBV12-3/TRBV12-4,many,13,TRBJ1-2,CASSLNRAYGYTF,TGTGCCAGCAGTTTAAACAGGGCTTATGGCTACACCTTC
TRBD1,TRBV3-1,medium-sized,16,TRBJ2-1,CASRSTGTGASSEQFF,TGTGCCAGCAGGTCGACCGGGACAGGGGCTTCCAGTGAGCAGTTCTTC
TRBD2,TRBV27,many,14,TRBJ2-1,CASSTGTSSNEQFF,TGTGCCAGCAGCACCGGGACTAGTTCAAATGAGCAGTTCTTC
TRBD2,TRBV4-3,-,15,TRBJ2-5,CASSHRGPGGETQYF,TGCGCCAGCAGCCATAGAGGGCCGGGAGGGGAGACCCAGTACTTC
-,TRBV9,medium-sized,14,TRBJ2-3,CASSVDGSTDTQYF,TGTGCCAGCAGCGTAGACGGGAGCACAGATACGCAGTATTTT
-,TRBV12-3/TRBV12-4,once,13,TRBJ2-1,CASSSRGANEQFF,TGTGCCAGCAGTTCACGGGGGGCCAATGAGCAGTTCTTC
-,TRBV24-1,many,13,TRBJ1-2,CATSGDSNYGYTF,TGTGCCACCAGTGGAGACTCTAACTATGGCTACACCTTC
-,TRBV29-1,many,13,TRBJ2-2,CSVQGGYTGELFF,TGCAGCGTCCAGGGCGGATACACCGGGGAGCTGTTTTTT
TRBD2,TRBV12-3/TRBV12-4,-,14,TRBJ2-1,CASSFMNSGGSQFF,TGTGCCAGCAGTTTTATGAATAGCGGGGGTTCCCAGTTCTTC
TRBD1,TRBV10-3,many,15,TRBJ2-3,CAISDRQGSTDTQYF,TGTGCCATCAGTGATCGACAGGGGAGCACAGATACGCAGTATTTT
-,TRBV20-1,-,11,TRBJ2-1,CSARVYNEQFF,TGCAGTGCTAGAGTCTACAATGAGCAGTTCTTC
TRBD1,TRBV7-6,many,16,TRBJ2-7,CASSPTRDRSFHEQYF,TGTGCCAGCAGCCCCACCCGGGACAGGTCCTTCCACGAGCAGTACTTC
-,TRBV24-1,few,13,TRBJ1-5,CATSDGPNQPQHF,TGTGCCACCAGTGATGGACCAAATCAGCCCCAGCATTTT